Sequencing of this TCR beta chain was carried out in a study of T-cell reconstitution after alpha-beta-depleted transplantation in children. The CDR3 runs to 13 residues. The germline V gene has CDR1 SEHNR and CDR2 FQNEAQ (reference sequence). The V gene lost 4 bases and the J gene lost 5 bases, with 12 bases spanning the gap. About this clonotype: Its cognate antigen is unknown.

Findings and caveats of the study: Where some patients showed high TCRbeta diversity at day 60, it came from recipient T cells and thymic progenitors that had survived. Where alpha-beta T cells came from about two months after transplant was reportedly several hundred expanded graft clones. When one year had passed after transplant, most T-cell counts and diversity came from newly produced T cells.

The library targeted TCRbeta and was prepared with unique molecular identifiers. TCRdb called the PCR reads again in MiXCR, with one record for every CDR3 protein. There are 95,000 to 150,000 distinct CDR3 sequences in the sample; under 25% occur only once, and roughly a tenth lies in the top ten. Sequenced here: PBMCs, mostly from graft donor cells, sampled 180 days after TCRalphabeta/CD19-depleted stem cell transplant. The receptor was derived from a male patient between 2 and 10 years old who had a stem cell transplant for chronic granulomatous disease, so the T cells may come from the graft donor. This sequence joins TRBV7-9 and TRBJ2-7; the D is unclear. The CDR3 coding sequence is TGTGCCAGCAGCTCCTCAGGCCCGGACGAGCAGTACTTC. It is translated as CASSSSGPDEQYF.